The 19 T cell receptor beta chains presented below share a single source sample, sequenced in a study of beta chain features in type 1 diabetes. Study conclusions and caveats: TCRB CDR3 length was moderately but significantly reduced in all four CD4+ subsets of Type 1 diabetes patients.

The whole isolated RNA underwent reverse transcription, so sequencing captured expressed TCRB transcripts. Clones were sequenced by immunoSEQ multiplex PCR, and TCRdb holds only the in-frame ones, with some missing. This table has 300,000 to 350,000 clones, about 13% appearing once. No antigen has been identified for these receptors. Sequences were obtained from naive CD4+ T cells from blood. These receptors all come from a woman in her late teens or twenties with type 1 diabetes.

This clone appeared a few times. The chain couples TRBV5-1 to TRBJ2-7; perhaps TRBD2 as D (6 bases). The V gene's germline CDR1 is SGHRS and CDR2 YFSETQ. V was trimmed by 1 base and J by 2 bases, leaving 19 bases between them. The CDR3 has 17 amino acids. CDR3: CASSLSGSGTLPYEQYF. CDR3 bases: TGCGCCAGCAGCTTGAGTGGGAGTGGGACTCTTCCCTACGAGCAGTACTTC.

The CDR3 nucleotides read TGTGCCACCACCCCCAGGGAAGACTATGGCTACACCTTC. Protein: CATTPREDYGYTF. This sequence joins TRBV6-5 and TRBJ1-2; maybe TRBD1 (5 bases). The V gene's germline CDR1 is MNHEY and CDR2 SVGAGI. V was clipped by 10 bases and J by 3 bases, with 15 bases between them. The CDR3 totals 13 residues.

This clone has only a few counts. The chain is built from TRBV7-9 and TRBJ2-1; D might be TRBD1 (5 bases). Germline V gene sequence: CDR1 SEHNR, CDR2 FQNEAQ (reference sequence). The CDR3 loop spans 13 amino acids. V lost 6 bases and J 9 bases, leaving 15 bases between the germline ends. The chain's CDR3 is CASSMVPQGEQFF. The CDR3 coding sequence is TGTGCCAGCAGTATGGTCCCCCAGGGTGAGCAGTTCTTC.

This clone was seen more than once but under ten times. This chain joins TRBV7-9 and TRBJ1-4; D is possibly TRBD1 (5 bases). The CDR3 runs to 14 residues. From germline, CDR1 is SEHNR and CDR2 FQNEAQ (reference sequence). V lost 5 bases, J lost 4 bases, and 11 bases lay in between. The CDR3 loop is CASSLGHLNEKLFF. DNA of the CDR3: TGTGCCAGCAGCCTAGGACACCTTAATGAAAAACTGTTTTTT.

This chain links TRBV7-8 with TRBJ2-7; 7 nucleotides line up with TRBD2. J lost 2 bases, V lost 1 base, and 8 bases had no gene match. Germline V gene lookup returns CDR1 SGHVS and CDR2 FQNEAQ. The CDR3 is 16 residues long. CDR3 sequence: CASSLGFASGPYEQYV. The DNA of the CDR3 is TGTGCCAGCAGCTTAGGGTTCGCTAGCGGTCCCTACGAGCAGTACGTC.

This chain connects TRBV7-9 to TRBJ1-5, with D unresolved. Trimming left V 1 base short and J 11 bases short, with 9 bases between. The V gene's germline CDR1 is SEHNR and CDR2 FQNEAQ (reference sequence). This CDR3 has 12 residues. The CDR3 DNA follows: TGTGCCAGCAGCTTAGGACTCGGGACCCAGCATTTT. Its translation is CASSLGLGTQHF. Full variable domain (remainder filled in from reference TRBV7-9 and TRBJ1-5): DTGVSQNPRHKITKRGQNVTFRCDPISEHNRLYWYRQTLGQGPEFLTYFQNEAQLEKSRLLSDRFSAERPKGSFSTLEIQRTEQGDSAMYLCASSLGLGTQHFGDGTRLSIL.

This clone was seen a handful of times. The chain employs TRBV19 and TRBJ1-2; 8 bases map to TRBD1. Germline V CDR1 and CDR2: LNHDA, SQIVND (reference sequence). The ends lost 6 bases at V and 0 bases at J; junction bases unmatched: 12. The CDR3 sequence is 17 residues long. As DNA, the CDR3 is TGTGCCAGTAGGGCCGGCCCGGGACAGGCTGCTAACTATGGCTACACCTTC. This encodes CASRAGPGQAANYGYTF.

This rearrangement joins TRBV18 to TRBJ1-2, with 8 bases aligning to TRBD1. The CDR3 runs 13 residues. Germline assignment: CDR1 KGHSH and CDR2 LQKENI. V gave up 6 bases and J gave up 4 bases; unmatched junction bases: 4. The CDR3 bases are TGTGCCAGCTCCACGGACAGGGTCTATGGCTACACCTTC. Protein sequence: CASSTDRVYGYTF.

This clone was picked up a small number of times. The chain uses TRBV7-2 and TRBJ2-7; D gene unclear. Looked up from germline, CDR1 is SGHTA and CDR2 is FQGNSA. The CDR3 has 15 residues. V lost 3 bases, J lost 2 bases, and 14 bases lay in between. CDR3 DNA sequence: TGTGCCAGCAGCTTGTTGGAGTTCGGCGCCTACGAGCAGTACTTC. Encoded protein: CASSLLEFGAYEQYF.

The rearrangement uses TRBV19 and TRBJ2-1; 9 positions match TRBD1. The length of the CDR3 is 16 residues. Germline lookup yields CDR1 LNHDA and CDR2 SQIVND (reference sequence). The V segment lost 10 bases and the J segment 1 base; nucleotides outside the gene matches: 11. The CDR3 loop reads CATQDRGSPSYNEQFF. CDR3 nucleotides: TGTGCCACCCAGGACAGGGGAAGTCCGTCCTACAATGAGCAGTTCTTC.

The sample holds a few counts of this clone. This chain joins TRBV29-1 and TRBJ2-1; 10 bases map to TRBD2. Trimming cost V 6 bases and J 1 base; bases outside gene matches: 12. Germline assignment: CDR1 SQVTM and CDR2 ANQGSEA. This CDR3 comprises 17 residues. CDR3 protein: CSVGSASGGSSYNEQFF. The CDR3 DNA reads TGCAGCGTCGGTTCGGCTAGCGGGGGCTCGTCCTACAATGAGCAGTTCTTC.

This sequence joins TRBV9 and TRBJ2-3; no definite D call. The length of the CDR3 is 13 residues. CDR1 and CDR2 from the germline V gene are SGDLS and YYNGEE. Trimming removed 3 bases at V and 2 bases at J, with 7 bases between. The CDR3 nucleotides read TGTGCCAGCAGCGCGCAGGTCACAGATACGCAGTATTTT. Its translation is CASSAQVTDTQYF.

In this sample, this clone turned up a few times. The chain couples TRBV11-2 to TRBJ2-7, with 10 bases fitting TRBD2. V shed 2 bases and J 2 bases; nucleotides not matched to a gene: 6. CDR1 and CDR2 (germline): SGHAT, FQNNGV. The CDR3 has 16 residues. The CDR3: CASSLRRLAGPYEQYF. In DNA, the CDR3 is TGTGCCAGCAGCTTAAGGCGACTAGCGGGTCCCTACGAGCAGTACTTC.

This clone was found a few times. The rearrangement uses TRBV5-4 and TRBJ2-1; maybe TRBD1 (6 bases). The germline V and J ends were trimmed by 3 bases and 4 bases, with 20 bases remaining between them. CDR3 size: 17 residues. Germline lookup yields CDR1 SGHNT and CDR2 YYREEE (reference sequence). Here the CDR3 DNA reads TGTGCCAGCAGCTCCAACGCACAGGGTTATGTTTACAATGAGCAGTTCTTC. Encoded protein: CASSSNAQGYVYNEQFF.

The rearrangement links TRBV11-2 to TRBJ2-7; tentatively, D is TRBD1 (6 bases). This CDR3 has 12 residues. Germline lookup yields CDR1 SGHAT and CDR2 FQNNGV. Trimming removed 5 bases from V and 6 bases from J, with 11 bases in between. CDR3 sequence reads: CASSILGGEQYF. As DNA, the CDR3 is TGTGCCAGCAGCATACTAGGGGGCGAGCAGTACTTC.

The chain links TRBV6-5 to TRBJ1-2, with 7 bases lining up with TRBD1. From germline, CDR1 is MNHEY and CDR2 SVGAGI. V lost 6 bases and J lost 3; bases outside the gene matches: 4. CDR3 length: 13 residues. The CDR3 coding sequence is TGTGCCAGCAGCCTGGACAGGCACTATGGCTACACCTTC. This sequence encodes CASSLDRHYGYTF.

The chain carries TRBV7-2 and TRBJ2-6; TRBD2 is a possible D gene (5 bases). CDR1 and CDR2 (germline): SGHTA, FQGNSA. The CDR3 totals 14 residues. Trimming left V 8 bases short and J 4 bases short, with 12 bases between. For the CDR3, the DNA is TGTGCCAGCCCCACCTCGGGGGGGGCCAACGTCCTGACTTTC. Protein: CASPTSGGANVLTF.

In its sample, this clone was seen a few times. This chain uses TRBV14 with TRBJ2-5, with D possibly being TRBD1 (5 bases). The V end was cut by 1 base, the J end by 6 bases, with 12 bases between. Per germline, CDR1 SGHDN and CDR2 FVKESK. This CDR3 is built from 14 residues. The CDR3 loop is CASSQGLAGQTQYF. The CDR3 DNA sequence: TGTGCCAGCAGCCAAGGACTGGCAGGGCAGACCCAGTACTTC.

The V and J genes are TRBV30 and TRBJ1-2, with unresolved D. The germline V gene encodes CDR1 GTSNPN and CDR2 SVGIG (reference sequence). Trimming removed 6 bases at V and 8 bases at J, with 7 bases between. CDR3 length equals 9 residues. In DNA, the CDR3 is TGTGCCTGTGAGAACGGCTACACCTTC. This codes for CACENGYTF.